A single sample is the source of the 8 T cell receptor beta chains below, sequenced in a study of control samples from healthy donors and cancer patients. Only in-frame clones appear in the TCRdb table, and some are missing; sequencing was by immunoSEQ multiplex PCR. Here the sample spans fewer than 120,000 clones, 88% being singletons. The sequenced sample was PBMCs. These receptors originate from a woman in her fifties or sixties with lung cancer.

The genes are TRBV11-3 and TRBJ1-1, with D possibly TRBD1 on 5 matching bases. This CDR3 contains 16 residues. CDR1 and CDR2 (germline): SGHNT, YENEEA. The V end was cut by 1 base, the J end by 8 bases, with 20 bases between. The CDR3 coding sequence is TGTGCCAGCAGCTTAGGTTTGGGACTGAGCCCGGGGGAAGCTTTCTTT. This gives the protein CASSLGLGLSPGEAFF.

V gene TRBV2 combines with J gene TRBJ2-1; D may be TRBD2 (6 bases). Deletions cut 1 base from V and 5 bases from J, with 12 bases between. Per the germline V gene, CDR1 is SNHLY and CDR2 is FYNNEI. The CDR3 is made up of 15 amino acids. CDR3 sequence: CASSEGGIYDNEQFF. The CDR3 region has the DNA TGTGCCAGCAGTGAAGGCGGGATTTATGACAATGAGCAGTTCTTC.

This chain joins TRBV2 and TRBJ2-7; perhaps TRBD1 as D (6 bases). The CDR3 length is 14 residues. Deletions cut 4 bases from V and 0 bases from J, with 10 bases between. Per the germline V gene, CDR1 is SNHLY and CDR2 is FYNNEI. CDR3 region: CASSARGSSYEQYF. As DNA, the CDR3 is TGTGCCAGCAGTGCAAGGGGGAGCTCCTACGAGCAGTACTTC.

This sequence joins TRBV19 and TRBJ1-2; D might be TRBD1 (6 bases). Deletions cut 3 bases from V and 3 bases from J, with 20 bases between. Germline V gives CDR1 LNHDA, CDR2 SQIVND (reference sequence). The CDR3 consists of 17 residues. The DNA of the CDR3 is TGTGCCAGTAGTATCGCCCCCCGGTCCGGGGGCGACTATGGCTACACCTTC. It yields the protein CASSIAPRSGGDYGYTF.

The rearrangement uses TRBV27 and TRBJ1-2; D is possibly TRBD1 (5 bases). Deletions cut 3 bases from V and 4 bases from J, with 12 bases between. CDR3 size: 14 residues. CDR1 and CDR2 (germline): MNHEY, SMNVEV (reference sequence). CDR3: CASSFQDMGYGYTF. The DNA for the CDR3 is TGTGCCAGCAGTTTTCAGGACATGGGCTATGGCTACACCTTC.

The V gene is TRBV19, the J gene TRBJ1-6; no firm D call. The CDR3 runs to 14 residues. V was pared by 5 bases and J by 11 bases, with 16 bases between. Germline CDR1 is LNHDA and CDR2 is SQIVND (reference sequence). Written as DNA, the CDR3 is TGTGCCAGTAGTTACCTGGAAGAGGCGACACCCCTCCACTTT. Translated, it gives CASSYLEEATPLHF.

The V gene is TRBV2, the J gene TRBJ2-3; TRBD2 matches at 10 bases. Germline CDR1 and CDR2: SNHLY and FYNNEI. The CDR3 is 15 residues long. V was clipped by 1 base and J by 3 bases; unmatched bases: 1. The CDR3 sequence is CASSEGGLATDTQYF. The CDR3 DNA is TGTGCCAGCAGTGAAGGGGGACTAGCGACAGATACGCAGTATTTT.

The rearrangement uses TRBV10-3 and TRBJ2-7; D may be TRBD1 (6 bases). Germline V CDR1 and CDR2: ENHRY, SYGVKD. The length of the CDR3 is 15 residues. V was trimmed by 3 bases and J by 0 bases, leaving 12 bases between them. The CDR3 loop reads CAISETGLSSYEQYF. CDR3 nucleotides: TGTGCCATCAGTGAAACAGGGTTGAGCTCCTACGAGCAGTACTTC.